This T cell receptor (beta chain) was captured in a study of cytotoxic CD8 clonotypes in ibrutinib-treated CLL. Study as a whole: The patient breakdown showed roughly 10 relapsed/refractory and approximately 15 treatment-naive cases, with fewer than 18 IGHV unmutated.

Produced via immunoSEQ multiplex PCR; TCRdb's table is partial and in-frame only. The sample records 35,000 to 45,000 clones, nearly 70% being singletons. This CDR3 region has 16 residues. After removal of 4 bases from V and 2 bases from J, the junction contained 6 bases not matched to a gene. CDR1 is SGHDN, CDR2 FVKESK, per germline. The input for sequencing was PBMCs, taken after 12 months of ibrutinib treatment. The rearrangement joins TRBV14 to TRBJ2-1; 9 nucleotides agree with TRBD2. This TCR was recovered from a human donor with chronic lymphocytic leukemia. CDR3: CASSLGLASAYNEQFF. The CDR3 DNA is TGTGCCAGCAGCCTAGGACTAGCGAGCGCCTACAATGAGCAGTTCTTC.